This T cell receptor beta chain was sequenced during a study of cytomegalovirus exposure and HLA in healthy donors. Whole-study findings and limits: There were a few CMV-associated chains whose specificity for CMV antigens was confirmed in vitro.

V lost 6 bases, J lost 0 bases, and 3 bases stayed unmatched. The CDR3 loop spans 15 amino acids. Germline V CDR1 and CDR2: KGHSH, LQKENI. As for this clone: Antigen specificity is unknown.

Primers: 60 Vbeta forward and 13 Jbeta reverse. Profiled with immunoSEQ multiplex PCR; TCRdb holds only in-frame clones, not every one. The table lists 150,000 or so clones, about 76% of them singletons, with 3.5% to 5% in the top ten. The sequencing input was PBMCs. The TCR sequence derives from a male donor in good health and CMV-seronegative. V and J are TRBV18 and TRBJ1-3; 9 bases line up with TRBD1. The DNA for the CDR3 is TGTGCCAGCTCGCGGACAGGGGACTCTGGAAACACCATATATTTT. The encoded protein is CASSRTGDSGNTIYF.